This TCR beta chain was recorded in a study of blood T cell repertoires in COVID-19. For the study at large: Collection of acute and convalescent COVID-19 samples took place in the United States, Italy and Spain. Nucleic acid was either cDNA or gDNA, and it came from T cells, B-cell-depleted T cells, or PBMCs.

Original methodology: By means of reference gene primer amplification, nucleated cell counts were estimated. Sequenced by immunoSEQ multiplex PCR; TCRdb stores in-frame clones only, minus some. D and trimming come from the DNA, and the V and J calls and clone size come from that table. This sample has some 19,000 clones, with around 80% found just once. The J segment lost 6 bases and the V segment lost 0 bases, leaving 8 bases of the junction unmatched. Looked up from germline, CDR1 is LGHDT and CDR2 is YNNKEL (reference sequence). CDR3 length: 15 residues. This rearrangement joins TRBV3-1 (or the pseudogene TRBV3-2) to TRBJ2-7, with TRBD1 matching 7 bases. Sequencing was carried out using peripheral blood. The TCR was taken from a man older than 75 with acute or convalescent COVID-19. The CDR3, as DNA: TGTGCCAGCAGCCAAGATTGGTTAGCAGGGGGCGAGCAGTACTTC. As protein: CASSQDWLAGGEQYF.